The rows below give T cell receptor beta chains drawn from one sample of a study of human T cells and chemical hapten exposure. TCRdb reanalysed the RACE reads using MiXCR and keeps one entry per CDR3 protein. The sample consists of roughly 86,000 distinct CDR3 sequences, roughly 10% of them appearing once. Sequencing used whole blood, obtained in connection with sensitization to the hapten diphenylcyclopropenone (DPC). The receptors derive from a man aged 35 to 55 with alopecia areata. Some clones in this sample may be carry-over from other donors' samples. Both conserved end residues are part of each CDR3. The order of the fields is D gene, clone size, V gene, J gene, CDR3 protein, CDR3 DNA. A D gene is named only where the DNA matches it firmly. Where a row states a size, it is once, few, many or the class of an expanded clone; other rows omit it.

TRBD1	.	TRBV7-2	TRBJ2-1	CASSKRDRDLQFF	TGTGCCAGCAGCAAAAGGGACAGGGACTTGCAGTTCTTC
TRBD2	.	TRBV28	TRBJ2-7	CASTGTTYTYEQYF	TGTGCCAGCACCGGGACTACTTATACCTACGAGCAGTACTTC
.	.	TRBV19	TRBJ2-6	CASGQGANVLTF	TGTGCCAGTGGACAGGGGGCCAACGTCCTGACTTTC
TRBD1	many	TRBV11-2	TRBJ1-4	CASSLDRGGNEKLFF	TGTGCCAGCAGCCTTGACAGGGGGGGTAATGAAAAACTGTTTTTT
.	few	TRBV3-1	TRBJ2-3	CASSQAWLDTDTQYF	TGTGCCAGCAGCCAAGCCTGGCTCGACACAGATACGCAGTATTTT
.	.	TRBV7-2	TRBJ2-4	CASSPKGGGQNIQYF	TGTGCCAGCAGCCCCAAAGGCGGGGGCCAGAACATTCAGTACTTC
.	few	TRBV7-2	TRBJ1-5	CASSLAGLGNQPQHF	TGTGCCAGCAGCTTAGCGGGGCTCGGCAATCAGCCCCAGCATTTT
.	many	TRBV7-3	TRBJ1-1	CASSLGQNTEAFF	TGTGCCAGCAGCTTAGGACAGAACACTGAAGCTTTCTTT
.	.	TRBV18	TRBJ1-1	CASSPPQLQGNTEAFF	TGTGCCAGCTCACCACCTCAACTTCAGGGGAACACTGAAGCTTTCTTT
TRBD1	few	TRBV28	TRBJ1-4	CASSLIQGVNEKLFF	TGTGCCAGCAGTCTGATTCAGGGGGTGAACGAAAAACTGTTTTTT
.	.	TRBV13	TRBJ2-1	CASSLRGGRNEQFF	TGTGCCAGCAGTCTCAGGGGAGGGCGTAATGAGCAGTTCTTC
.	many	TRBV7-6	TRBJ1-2	CASSLTGGGAAGYTF	TGTGCCAGCAGCCTCACGGGGGGGGGGGCCGCTGGCTACACCTTC
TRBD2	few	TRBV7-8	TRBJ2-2	CASSLAILASGYTGELFF	TGTGCCAGCAGCTTAGCCATCCTGGCTAGCGGTTACACCGGGGAGCTGTTTTTT
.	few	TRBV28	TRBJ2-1	CASSFTGALSYNEQFF	TGTGCCAGCAGTTTTACCGGGGCCCTATCCTACAATGAGCAGTTCTTC
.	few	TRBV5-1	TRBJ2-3	CASSPNSGTDTQYF	TGCGCCAGCAGCCCGAACAGCGGCACAGATACGCAGTATTTT
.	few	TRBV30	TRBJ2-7	CACVRKGGTYEQYF	TGTGCCTGCGTAAGAAAGGGTGGGACCTACGAGCAGTACTTC
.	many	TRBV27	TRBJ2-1	CASSAIFFGRASDEQFF	TGTGCCAGCAGTGCGATCTTCTTTGGGAGAGCGTCAGATGAGCAGTTCTTC
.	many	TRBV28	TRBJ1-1	CASSLPTAGAFF	TGTGCCAGCAGTTTACCCACGGCGGGAGCTTTCTTT
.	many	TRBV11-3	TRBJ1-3	CASSLEPASGNTIYF	TGTGCCAGCAGCTTAGAGCCAGCCTCTGGAAACACCATATATTTT